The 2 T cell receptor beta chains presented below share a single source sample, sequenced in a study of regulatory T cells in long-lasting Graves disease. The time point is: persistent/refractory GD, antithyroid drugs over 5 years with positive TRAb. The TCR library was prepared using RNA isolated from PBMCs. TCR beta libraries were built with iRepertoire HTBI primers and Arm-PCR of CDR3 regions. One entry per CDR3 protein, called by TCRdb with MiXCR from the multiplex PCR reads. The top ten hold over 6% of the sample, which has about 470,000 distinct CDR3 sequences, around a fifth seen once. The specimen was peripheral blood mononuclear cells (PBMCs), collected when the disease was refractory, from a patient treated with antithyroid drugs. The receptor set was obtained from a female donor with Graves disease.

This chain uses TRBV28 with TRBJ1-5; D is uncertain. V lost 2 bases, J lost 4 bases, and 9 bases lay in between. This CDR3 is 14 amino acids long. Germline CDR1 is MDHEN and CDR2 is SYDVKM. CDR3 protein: CASSLISENQPQHF. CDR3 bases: TGTGCCAGCAGTTTAATCTCGGAGAATCAGCCCCAGCATTTT.

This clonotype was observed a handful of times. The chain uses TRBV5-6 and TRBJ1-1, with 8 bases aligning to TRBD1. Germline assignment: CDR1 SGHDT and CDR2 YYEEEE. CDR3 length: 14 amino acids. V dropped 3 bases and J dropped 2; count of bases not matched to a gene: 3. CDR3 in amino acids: CASSWDRTNTEAFF. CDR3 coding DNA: TGTGCCAGCAGCTGGGACAGGACCAACACTGAAGCTTTCTTT.